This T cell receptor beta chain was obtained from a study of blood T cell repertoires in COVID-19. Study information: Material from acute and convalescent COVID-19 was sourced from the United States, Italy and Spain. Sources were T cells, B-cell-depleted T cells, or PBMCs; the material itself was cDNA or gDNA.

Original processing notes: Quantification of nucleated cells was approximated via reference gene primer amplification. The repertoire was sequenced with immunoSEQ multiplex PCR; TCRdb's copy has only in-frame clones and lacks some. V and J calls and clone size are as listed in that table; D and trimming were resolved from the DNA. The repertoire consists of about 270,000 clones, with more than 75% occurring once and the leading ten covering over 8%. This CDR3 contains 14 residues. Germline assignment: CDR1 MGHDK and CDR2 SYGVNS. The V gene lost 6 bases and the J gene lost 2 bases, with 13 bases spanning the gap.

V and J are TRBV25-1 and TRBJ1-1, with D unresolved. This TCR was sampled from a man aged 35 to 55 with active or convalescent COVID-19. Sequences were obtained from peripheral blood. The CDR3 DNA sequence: TGTGCCAGCAGCTCCGGGAGCATAAACACTGAAGCTTTCTTT. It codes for CASSSGSINTEAFF.